The 5 T cell receptor beta chains given below trace back to one sample, sequenced in a study of T cell responses to AZD1222 COVID-19 vaccine (dated by TCRdb to the early 2020s). This specimen's time point label, interpreted: baseline before first vaccination. The receptor library was made with the immunoSEQ multiplex PCR assay. TCRdb retrieved this table from immuneACCESS and kept in-frame rearrangements only. Not all clones are present; in checked studies, unresolved V genes account for under half, and no reason is known for the remainder. This sample comprises around 99,000 clones, more than 70% of them detected only once. The ten largest clones add up to approximately 19% of the sample. The sequencing used peripheral blood, collected on day 0 of AZD1222 vaccination. These receptors all come from an adult in good health.

The chain recombines TRBV9 with TRBJ1-1, with D hard to call. The CDR3 spans 13 residues. Trimming left V 5 bases short and J 1 base short, with 9 bases between. Per germline, CDR1 SGDLS and CDR2 YYNGEE. The CDR3 DNA follows: TGTGCCAGCAGGTCAACACAGAACACTGAAGCTTTCTTT. Translation: CASRSTQNTEAFF.

The rearrangement joins TRBV4-2 to TRBJ1-4; D might be TRBD1 (5 bases). This CDR3 has 15 amino acids. Trimming shortened V by 6 bases and J by 7 bases, and 18 bases separated the two germline ends. Germline assignment: CDR1 LGHNA and CDR2 YNFKEQ. This chain's CDR3 is CASSTMGGAGEKLFF. The CDR3 coding sequence is TGTGCCAGCAGTACCATGGGAGGGGCTGGTGAAAAACTGTTTTTT.

The V call is TRBV27, the J call TRBJ1-5; D unresolved. Trimming shortened V by 6 bases and J by 2 bases, and 8 bases separated the two germline ends. CDR3 length equals 13 residues. Germline CDR1 reads MNHEY; CDR2 reads SMNVEV (reference sequence). The CDR3 DNA sequence: TGTGCCAGCAGAAACAGTGGCAATCAGCCCCAGCATTTT. This sequence encodes CASRNSGNQPQHF.

The chain links TRBV15 to TRBJ2-5; TRBD2 matches at 13 bases. This CDR3 has 16 residues. Germline CDR1 and CDR2: LNHNV and YYDKDF (reference sequence). Trimming at V came to 5 bases and at J to 2 bases, leaving 5 bases not matched to a gene. The CDR3 nucleotides read TGTGCCACCAGCTATCAGACTAGCGGGGGGCAAGAGACCCAGTACTTC. This translates into CATSYQTSGGQETQYF.

The gene calls are TRBV6-5 and TRBJ1-1; unclear D gene. This CDR3 is built from 15 residues. V lost 2 bases to trimming and J lost 7 bases, with 17 bases between them. In germline, CDR1 is MNHEY, CDR2 SVGAGI. The CDR3 coding sequence is TGTGCCAGCAGTTACGATCCGGTCCGGCAAGGTGAAGCTTTCTTT. This encodes CASSYDPVRQGEAFF.